These 10 T cell receptor beta chains originate from one sample sequenced in a study of cytomegalovirus exposure and HLA in healthy donors (dated by TCRdb to about 2017). The library was obtained by the immunoSEQ multiplex PCR assay. A mixture of 60 forward primers for TCR Vbeta segments and 13 reverse primers for TCR Jbeta segments was used in the multiplex PCR. TCRdb obtained this table from immuneACCESS and retained in-frame rearrangements with V and J assigned. These tables miss some clones; where compared with another copy, unresolved V genes account for less than half of the shortfall, and the remainder is unexplained. The sample data list approximately 190,000 clones, and over 70% of these were observed just once. The ten largest clones take up 3.5% to 4% of the sample. Sequences were obtained from PBMCs. Receptors originate from a man over 45 in good health and CMV-seronegative.

The chain has TRBV30 and TRBJ1-5; the match to TRBD1 covers 8 bases. CDR1 is GTSNPN and CDR2 is SVGIG in the germline V gene (reference sequence). V lost 2 bases and J lost 9; bases outside the gene matches: 12. This CDR3 has 15 residues. CDR3 sequence reads: CAWSRPHRGTGPQHF. The CDR3, as DNA: TGTGCCTGGAGTCGACCCCACAGGGGGACTGGGCCCCAGCATTTT.

This chain uses TRBV19 with TRBJ2-4; D ambiguous. CDR3 length equals 18 residues. Trimming removed 3 bases from V and 0 bases from J, with 18 bases in between. The germline gives CDR1 LNHDA, CDR2 SQIVND (reference sequence). The CDR3 bases are TGTGCCAGTAGTATCGAGAATTTGGTTGAGGCAGCCAAAAACATTCAGTACTTC. As protein: CASSIENLVEAAKNIQYF.

This clone came up a few times. This rearrangement joins TRBV10-1 to TRBJ2-4; the D gene is possibly TRBD1 (6 bases). Per the germline V gene, CDR1 is WNHNN and CDR2 is SYGVQD (reference sequence). The germline V and J ends were trimmed by 3 bases and 6 bases, with 15 bases remaining between them. CDR3 length: 15 amino acids. The CDR3 nucleotides are TGCGCCAGCAGTGATGTCCGGGACATGGTAAACATTCAGTACTTC. It translates to CASSDVRDMVNIQYF.

The chain links TRBV6-5 to TRBJ2-5; maybe TRBD1 (5 bases). The germline V gene has CDR1 MNHEY and CDR2 SVGAGI. V lost 5 bases to trimming and J lost 4 bases, with 14 bases between them. The CDR3 runs 14 residues. CDR3 sequence: CASSPNRRGETQYF. CDR3 coding DNA: TGTGCCAGCAGTCCCAATCGAAGGGGAGAGACCCAGTACTTC.

The rearrangement uses TRBV7-3 and TRBJ1-6; D not certain. Germline V gives CDR1 SGHTA, CDR2 FQGTGA. Between the trimmed V and J ends, which lost 3 bases and 9 bases, there was a span of 15 bases. There are 15 residues in the CDR3. CDR3 in amino acids: CASSLEGGRGSPLHF. The DNA of the CDR3 is TGTGCCAGCAGCTTGGAAGGCGGAAGAGGTTCACCCCTCCACTTT.

CDR3 DNA: TGTGCCAGCTCACCAGCCCGGGAGGACGGCTACACCTTC. Translation: CASSPAREDGYTF. This chain links TRBV18 with TRBJ1-2; D call uncertain. Germline V lookup: CDR1 KGHSH, CDR2 LQKENI. The CDR3 contains 13 residues. The V end was cut by 2 bases, the J end by 8 bases, with 12 bases between.

This chain joins TRBV6-1 and TRBJ2-5, with 14 nucleotides matching TRBD2. The trim removed 4 bases at V and 2 bases at J, leaving 0 bases unmatched. The germline gives CDR1 MNHNS, CDR2 SASEGT. The CDR3 has 15 residues. CDR3 residues: CASSGLAGGQETQYF. CDR3 nucleotide sequence: TGTGCCAGCAGTGGACTAGCGGGGGGGCAAGAGACCCAGTACTTC.

The chain recombines TRBV25-1 with TRBJ2-5; TRBD2 aligns across 9 bases. The junction had 14 bases not matched to a gene; V was cut back by 8 bases and J by 7 bases. Germline-derived CDR1 and CDR2 are MGHDK and SYGVNS. The CDR3 is 15 amino acids. As DNA, the CDR3 is TGTGCCAGCGTTGATAGCGGGGGCCTGGCGGGGACCCAGTACTTC. As protein: CASVDSGGLAGTQYF.

The genes are TRBV27 and TRBJ1-2; 11 bases match TRBD1. Germline V gene sequence: CDR1 MNHEY, CDR2 SMNVEV (reference sequence). Trimming at V came to 7 bases and at J to 5 bases, leaving 9 bases not matched to a gene. This CDR3 is built from 15 residues. As DNA, the CDR3 is TGTGCCAGCACCCAAAACGGACAGGGGGCTTATGGCTACACCTTC. The encoded protein is CASTQNGQGAYGYTF.

Notes on this clone: Other DNA sequences in this specimen translate into the identical CDR3. The chain combines TRBV6-5 with TRBJ2-7, with 10 bases matching TRBD1. Germline values: CDR1 MNHEY, CDR2 SVGAGI. The CDR3 covers 15 residues. Trimming at V came to 5 bases and at J to 0 bases, leaving 4 bases not matched to a gene. The CDR3 sequence is CASSRGQGSSYEQYF. The DNA for the CDR3 is TGTGCCAGCAGTAGGGGACAGGGGTCCTCCTACGAGCAGTACTTC.